A single TCR beta chain is shown here with its context. The ends lost 0 bases at V and 3 bases at J; junction bases unmatched: 2. The germline V gene has CDR1 MNHNS and CDR2 SASEGT. The CDR3 extends over 16 amino acids. This sample is part of a study of cytomegalovirus exposure and HLA in healthy donors. 60 Vbeta and 13 Jbeta primers were used in PCR. Clones were read by immunoSEQ multiplex PCR, and TCRdb kept only the in-frame ones, dropping some. This table has some 200,000 clones, around 85% appearing once. The TCR originated in a man between 40 and 49 years old in good health and CMV-seropositive. The source material was PBMCs. This chain joins TRBV6-1 and TRBJ2-1; TRBD1 matches at 10 bases. CDR3 sequence reads: CASSEARTGGYNEQFF. The CDR3 coding sequence is TGTGCCAGCAGTGAAGCTAGGACAGGGGGCTACAATGAGCAGTTCTTC.